The sequence of this T cell receptor (beta chain) was determined in a study of shared clonotypes between healthy human individuals. Study details: CD4 naive and memory got three plates each, CD8 naive two, CD8 memory one.

Generated by immunoSEQ multiplex PCR, the TCRdb table keeps only in-frame clones and is missing some. In the table there are a few million clones, approximately 94% of which are singletons. This clone has just one count. Its antigen is undetermined. Study outcomes and limitations: Naive CD4 clonotypes overlapped across a few donors at about 5.2%.

This CDR3 is built from 15 residues. Trimming removed 0 bases at V and 5 bases at J, with 15 bases between. Per the germline V gene, CDR1 is SGHRS and CDR2 is YFSETQ. A CD45RA-negative memory subset and a CD45RA+ naive subset were separated from the CD4+ cells. This clonotype was sampled from a young man in good health. This chain joins TRBV5-1 and TRBJ2-7; no reliable D call. Material: naive CD4+ T cells sorted from blood. As to subset: CD45RA+ positively selected. This chain's CDR3 is CASSLVSIRRDEQYF. In DNA, the CDR3 is TGCGCCAGCAGCTTGGTATCTATTCGTAGGGACGAGCAGTACTTC.